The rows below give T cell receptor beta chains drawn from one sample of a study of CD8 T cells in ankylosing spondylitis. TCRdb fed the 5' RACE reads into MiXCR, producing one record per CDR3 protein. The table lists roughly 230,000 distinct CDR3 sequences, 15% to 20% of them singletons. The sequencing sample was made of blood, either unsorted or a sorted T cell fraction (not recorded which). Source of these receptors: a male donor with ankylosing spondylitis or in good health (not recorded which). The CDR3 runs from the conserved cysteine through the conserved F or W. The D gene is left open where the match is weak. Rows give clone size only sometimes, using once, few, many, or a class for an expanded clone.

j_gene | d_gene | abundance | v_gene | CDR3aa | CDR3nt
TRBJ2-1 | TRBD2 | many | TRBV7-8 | CASSFGGRVNEQFF | TGTGCCAGCAGCTTTGGCGGGAGGGTCAATGAGCAGTTCTTC
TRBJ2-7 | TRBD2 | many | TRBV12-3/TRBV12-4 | CASSLALGLAVYEQYF | TGTGCCAGCAGTTTAGCGCTAGGACTAGCGGTATACGAGCAGTACTTC
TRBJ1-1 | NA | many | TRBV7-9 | CASSLGPVVGF | TGTGCCAGCAGCTTAGGTCCGGTGGTCGGATTT
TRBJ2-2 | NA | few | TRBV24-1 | CATRGGGAAGELFF | TGTGCCACCAGGGGCGGAGGGGCCGCCGGGGAGCTGTTTTTT
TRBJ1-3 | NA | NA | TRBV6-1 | CASSEPLLDISGNTIYF | TGTGCCAGCAGTGAACCCCTCTTGGACATCTCTGGAAACACCATATATTTT
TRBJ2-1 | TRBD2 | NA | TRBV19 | CASSIGAGGRMEQFF | TGTGCCAGTAGTATTGGGGCGGGAGGTCGAATGGAGCAGTTCTTC
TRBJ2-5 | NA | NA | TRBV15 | CATSRGRSASGETQYF | TGTGCCACCAGCAGAGGAAGAAGCGCCAGTGGAGAGACCCAGTACTTC
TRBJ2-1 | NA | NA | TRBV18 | CASSPTPPNEQFF | TGTGCCAGCTCACCAACCCCGCCCAATGAGCAGTTCTTC
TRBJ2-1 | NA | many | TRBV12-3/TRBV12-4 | CASSDQYNEQFF | TGTGCCAGCAGCGACCAATACAATGAGCAGTTCTTC
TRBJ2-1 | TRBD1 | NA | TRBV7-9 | CASSRDRDRVRNEQFF | TGTGCCAGCAGTCGCGACCGGGACAGGGTCCGCAATGAGCAGTTCTTC
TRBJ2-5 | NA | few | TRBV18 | CASSPLEFSVETQYF | TGTGCCAGCTCACCACTAGAGTTTAGCGTGGAGACCCAGTACTTC
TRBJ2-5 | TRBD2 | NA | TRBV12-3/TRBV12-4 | CASSYGLEETQYF | TGTGCCAGCAGTTACGGACTAGAAGAGACCCAGTACTTC
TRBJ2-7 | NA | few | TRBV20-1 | CSASLWEDSYEQYF | TGCAGTGCTAGTCTGTGGGAGGACTCCTACGAGCAGTACTTC
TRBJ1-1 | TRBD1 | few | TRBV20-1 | CSARGTQGGPWGLEAFF | TGCAGTGCTAGAGGGACTCAGGGGGGACCTTGGGGCCTTGAAGCTTTCTTT
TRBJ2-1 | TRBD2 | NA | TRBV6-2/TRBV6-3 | CASSYGRLAGEGSYNEQFF | TGTGCCAGCAGTTACGGTCGGCTAGCGGGAGAGGGGTCCTACAATGAGCAGTTCTTC
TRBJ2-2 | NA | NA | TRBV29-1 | CSGGDRNTGELFF | TGCAGCGGTGGAGACAGGAACACCGGGGAGCTGTTTTTT
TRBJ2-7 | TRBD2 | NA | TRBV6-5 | CASSYSISGSGEQYF | TGTGCCAGCAGTTACTCGATTAGCGGGAGTGGTGAGCAGTACTTC
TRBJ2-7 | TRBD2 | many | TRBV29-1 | CSVGSGRAREQYF | TGCAGCGTTGGAAGCGGGAGGGCCAGGGAGCAGTACTTC
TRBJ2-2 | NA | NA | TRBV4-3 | CASSQGSANTGELFF | TGCGCCAGCAGCCAAGGCAGCGCGAACACCGGGGAGCTGTTTTTT
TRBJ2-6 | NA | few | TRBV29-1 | CSVEEAVQASGANVLTF | TGCAGCGTTGAAGAAGCGGTTCAGGCCTCTGGGGCCAACGTCCTGACTTTC
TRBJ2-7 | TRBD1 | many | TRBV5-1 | CASRRDSSYEQYF | TGCGCCAGCAGGAGGGACAGCTCCTACGAGCAGTACTTC
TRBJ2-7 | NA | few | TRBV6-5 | CASSYSPRETRRTYEQYF | TGTGCCAGCAGTTACTCCCCAAGAGAAACCAGGAGAACCTACGAGCAGTACTTC
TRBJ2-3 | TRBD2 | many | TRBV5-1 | CASSLELAGGPSDTQYF | TGCGCCAGCAGCTTGGAGCTAGCGGGAGGGCCGTCAGATACGCAGTATTTT
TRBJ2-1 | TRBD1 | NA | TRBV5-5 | CATSLTGQGAYEQFF | TGTGCCACCAGCCTTACCGGACAGGGTGCCTATGAGCAGTTCTTC
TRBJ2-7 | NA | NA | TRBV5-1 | CASSPTPGVDEQYF | TGCGCCAGCAGCCCCACTCCGGGCGTCGACGAGCAGTACTTC
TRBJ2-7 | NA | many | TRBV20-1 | CSARDQASAIPYEQYF | TGCAGTGCTAGAGATCAGGCGAGCGCCATTCCCTACGAGCAGTACTTC
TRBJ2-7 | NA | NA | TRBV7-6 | CASSSEQGQGYEQYF | TGTGCCAGCAGCTCAGAACAGGGTCAGGGCTACGAGCAGTACTTC
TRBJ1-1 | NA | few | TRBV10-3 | CAISEGLNTEAFF | TGTGCCATCAGTGAAGGGCTGAACACTGAAGCTTTCTTT
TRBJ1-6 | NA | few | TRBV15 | CATGAENSPLHF | TGTGCCACCGGGGCCGAGAATTCACCCCTCCACTTT
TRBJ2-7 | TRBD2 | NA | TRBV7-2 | CASSAGLAGGSSYEQYF | TGTGCCAGCAGCGCCGGACTAGCGGGAGGAAGCTCCTACGAGCAGTACTTC
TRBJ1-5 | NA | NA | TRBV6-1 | CASSPGTHSNQPQHF | TGTGCCAGCAGTCCCGGGACACATAGCAATCAGCCCCAGCATTTT
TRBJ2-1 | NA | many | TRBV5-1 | CASSLEGNEQFF | TGTGCCAGCAGTTTAGAGGGGAATGAGCAGTTCTTC
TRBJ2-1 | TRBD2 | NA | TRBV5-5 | CASSSTSGSFYNEQFF | TGTGCCAGCAGCTCGACTAGCGGGAGTTTCTACAATGAGCAGTTCTTC
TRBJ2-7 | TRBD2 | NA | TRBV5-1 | CASSLASGTTPEEQYF | TGCGCCAGCAGCTTGGCCTCCGGGACTACGCCCGAGGAGCAGTACTTC
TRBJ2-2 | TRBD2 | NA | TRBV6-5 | CASSYGLAGDPGELFF | TGTGCCAGCAGTTACGGACTAGCGGGAGACCCCGGGGAGCTGTTTTTT
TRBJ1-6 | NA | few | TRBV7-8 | CASSSSDSPLHF | TGTGCCAGCAGCTCCTCTGATTCACCCCTCCACTTT
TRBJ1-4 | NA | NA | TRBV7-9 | CASSLAFSINEKPFF | TGTGCCAGCAGCTTAGCCTTCAGCATTAATGAAAAACCGTTTTTT
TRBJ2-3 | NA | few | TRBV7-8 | CASSFLQGGTDTQYF | TGTGCCAGCAGCTTTCTCCAGGGTGGCACAGATACGCAGTATTTT
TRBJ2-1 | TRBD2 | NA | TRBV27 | CASSSSGAFNEQFF | TGTGCCAGCAGTTCTAGCGGGGCCTTCAATGAGCAGTTCTTC
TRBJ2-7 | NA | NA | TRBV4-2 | CASSPGLGSYEQYF | TGTGCCAGCAGCCCCGGACTGGGGTCCTACGAGCAGTACTTC
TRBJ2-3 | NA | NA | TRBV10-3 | CAISDRETDTQYF | TGTGCCATCAGTGACCGAGAGACAGATACGCAGTATTTT
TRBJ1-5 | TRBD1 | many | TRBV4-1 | CASSQEQGGNQPQHF | TGCGCCAGCAGCCAAGAACAGGGGGGCAATCAGCCCCAGCATTTT
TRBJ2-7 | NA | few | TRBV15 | CATSREKTVVNEQYF | TGTGCCACCAGCAGAGAGAAGACAGTGGTGAACGAGCAGTACTTC
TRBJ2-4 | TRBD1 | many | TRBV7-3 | CASSEDRGNIQYF | TGTGCCAGCAGTGAGGACAGGGGAAACATTCAGTACTTC
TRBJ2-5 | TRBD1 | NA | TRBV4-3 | CASSPDGRGRETQYF | TGCGCCAGCAGCCCCGATGGCAGGGGGCGAGAGACCCAGTACTTC
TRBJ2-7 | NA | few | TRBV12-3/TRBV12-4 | CASSLTGAPYEQYF | TGTGCCAGCAGTTTAACGGGGGCCCCCTACGAGCAGTACTTC
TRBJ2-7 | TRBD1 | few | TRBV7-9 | CASTFSPGQGAGEQYF | TGTGCCAGCACCTTTTCCCCGGGACAGGGGGCTGGAGAGCAGTACTTC
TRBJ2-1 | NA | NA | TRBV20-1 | CSAPMDNSYNEQFF | TGCAGTGCCCCCATGGACAACTCCTACAATGAGCAGTTCTTC
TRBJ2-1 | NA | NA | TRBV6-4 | CASSDGPKEQFF | TGTGCCAGCAGTGACGGCCCCAAGGAGCAGTTCTTC
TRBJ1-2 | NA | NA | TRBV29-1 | CSVQTVNSRGYTF | TGCAGCGTTCAAACAGTTAATTCACGGGGCTACACCTTC
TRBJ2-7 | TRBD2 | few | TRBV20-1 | CSARPAGFHEQYF | TGCAGTGCTAGGCCAGCGGGATTCCACGAGCAGTACTTC
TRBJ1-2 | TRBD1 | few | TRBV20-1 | CSAKPYDRDYGYTF | TGCAGTGCTAAGCCCTACGACAGGGATTATGGCTACACCTTC
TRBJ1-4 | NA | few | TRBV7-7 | CASSPTGALGEKLFF | TGTGCTAGCAGCCCTACTGGCGCGCTGGGTGAAAAACTGTTTTTT